The present TCR beta chain was sequenced within a study of identical twins. cDNA molecules carried unique molecular identifiers, and template switching added a universal primer site. TCRdb used MiXCR to reprocess the 5' RACE reads, holding one entry per CDR3 protein. The sample lists around 250,000 distinct CDR3 sequences, about an eighth seen once, with around 4% in the top ten. There are 15 residues in the CDR3. The germline CDR1 and CDR2 sequences are MGHRA and YSYEKL. The V gene lost 0 bases and the J gene lost 4 bases, with 9 bases spanning the gap. Points from the study as a whole: A cross-sectional statistical analysis, not follow-up of the same donors, supported the conclusions.

The sample holds a few counts of this clonotype. No antigen is known for it. This sample was shared with a second study, whose subject was yellow fever vaccine responses in identical twins.

Sample: memory (CD45RO+) T cells sorted from blood. The sequence derives from a young woman in good health. V usage is TRBV4-1 and J usage is TRBJ2-2; no clear D. The CDR3 DNA sequence: TGCGCCAGCAGCCAAGATGGTCTAGGCACCGGGGAGCTGTTTTTT. Translation: CASSQDGLGTGELFF.